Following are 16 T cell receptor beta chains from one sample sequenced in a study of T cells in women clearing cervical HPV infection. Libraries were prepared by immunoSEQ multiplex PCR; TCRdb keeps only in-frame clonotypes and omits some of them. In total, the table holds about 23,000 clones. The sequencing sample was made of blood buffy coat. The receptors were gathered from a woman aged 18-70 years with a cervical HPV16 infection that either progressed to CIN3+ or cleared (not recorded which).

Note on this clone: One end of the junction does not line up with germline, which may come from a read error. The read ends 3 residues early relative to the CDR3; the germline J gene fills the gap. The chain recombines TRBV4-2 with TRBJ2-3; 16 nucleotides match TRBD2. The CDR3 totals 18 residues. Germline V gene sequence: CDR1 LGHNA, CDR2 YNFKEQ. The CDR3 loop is CASRPRPGTSGGADTQYF. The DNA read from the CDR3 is TGCGCCAGCAGACCGCGGCCCGGGACTAGCGGGGGGGCCGATACG.

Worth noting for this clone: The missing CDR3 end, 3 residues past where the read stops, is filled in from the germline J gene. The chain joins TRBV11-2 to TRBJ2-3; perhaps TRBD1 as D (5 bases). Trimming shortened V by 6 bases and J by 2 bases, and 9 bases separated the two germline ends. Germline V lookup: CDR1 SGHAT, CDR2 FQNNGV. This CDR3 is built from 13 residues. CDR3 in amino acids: CASSAGPTDTQYF. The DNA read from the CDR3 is TGTGCCAGCAGTGCAGGGCCCACAGATACG.

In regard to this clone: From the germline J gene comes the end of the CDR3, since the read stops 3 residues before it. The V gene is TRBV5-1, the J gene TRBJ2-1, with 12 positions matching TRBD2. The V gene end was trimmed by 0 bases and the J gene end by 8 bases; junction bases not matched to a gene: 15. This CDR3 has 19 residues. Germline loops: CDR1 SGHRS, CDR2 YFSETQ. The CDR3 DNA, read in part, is TGCGCCAGCAGCTTGGACCTGACTAGCGGGGGTGCTGGTGGCGATGAG. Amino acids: CASSLDLTSGGAGGDE. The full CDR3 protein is CASSLDLTSGGAGGDEQFF. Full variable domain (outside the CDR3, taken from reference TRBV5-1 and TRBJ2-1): KAGVTQTPRYLIKTRGQQVTLSCSPISGHRSVSWYQQTPGQGLQFLFEYFSETQRNKGNFPGRFSGRQFSNSRSEMNVSTLELGDSALYLCASSLDLTSGGAGGDEQFFGPGTRLTVL.

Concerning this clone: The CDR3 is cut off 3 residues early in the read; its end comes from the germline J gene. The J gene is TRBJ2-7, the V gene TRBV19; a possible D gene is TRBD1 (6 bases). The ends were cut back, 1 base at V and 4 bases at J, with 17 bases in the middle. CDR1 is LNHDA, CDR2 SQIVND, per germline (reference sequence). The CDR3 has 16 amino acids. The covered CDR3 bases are TGTGCCAGTAGTATAGGTATGGGGACACCAACGTACGAG. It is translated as CASSIGMGTPTYE. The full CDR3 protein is CASSIGMGTPTYEQYF.

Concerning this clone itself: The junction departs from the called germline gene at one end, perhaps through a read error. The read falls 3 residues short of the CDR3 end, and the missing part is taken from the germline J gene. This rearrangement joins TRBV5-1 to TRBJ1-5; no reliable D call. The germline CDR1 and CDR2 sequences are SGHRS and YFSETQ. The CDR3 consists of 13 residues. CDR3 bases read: TGCGCCAGCGGCTTAAACCGGGGTCAGCCC. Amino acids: CASGLNRGQP. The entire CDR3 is CASGLNRGQPQHF.

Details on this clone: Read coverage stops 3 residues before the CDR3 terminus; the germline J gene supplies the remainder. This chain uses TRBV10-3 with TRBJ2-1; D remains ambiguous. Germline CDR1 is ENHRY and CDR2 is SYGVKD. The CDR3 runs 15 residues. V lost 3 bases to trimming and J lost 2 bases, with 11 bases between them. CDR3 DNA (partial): TGTGCCATCAGTGATATGGGCCATACCTACAATGAG. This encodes CAISDMGHTYNE. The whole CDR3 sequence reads CAISDMGHTYNEQFF.

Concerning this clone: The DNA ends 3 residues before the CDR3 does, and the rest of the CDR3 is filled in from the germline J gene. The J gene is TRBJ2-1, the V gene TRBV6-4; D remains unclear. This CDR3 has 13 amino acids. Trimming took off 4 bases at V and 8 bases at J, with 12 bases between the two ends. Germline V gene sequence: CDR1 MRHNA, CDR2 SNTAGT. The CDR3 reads CASSVIARDEQFF. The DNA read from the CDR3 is TGTGCCAGCAGTGTTATAGCCCGGGATGAG.

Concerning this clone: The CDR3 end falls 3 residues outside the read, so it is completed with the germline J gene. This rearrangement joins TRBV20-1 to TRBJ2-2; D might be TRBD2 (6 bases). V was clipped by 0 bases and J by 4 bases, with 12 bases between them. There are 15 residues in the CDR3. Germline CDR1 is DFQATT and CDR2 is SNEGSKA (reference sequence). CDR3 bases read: TGCAGTGCTAGAGATGGCGGGAAATCCACCGGGGAG. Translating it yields CSARDGGKSTGE. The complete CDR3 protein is CSARDGGKSTGELFF.

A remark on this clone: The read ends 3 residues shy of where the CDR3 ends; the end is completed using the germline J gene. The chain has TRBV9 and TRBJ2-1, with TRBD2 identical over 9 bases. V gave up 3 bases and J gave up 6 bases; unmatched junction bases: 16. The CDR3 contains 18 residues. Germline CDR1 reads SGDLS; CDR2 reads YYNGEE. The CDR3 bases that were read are TGTGCCAGCAGCGCCCTCTCTAGGCTAGCGGGGTTTAGCAATGAG. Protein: CASSALSRLAGFSNE. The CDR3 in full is CASSALSRLAGFSNEQFF.

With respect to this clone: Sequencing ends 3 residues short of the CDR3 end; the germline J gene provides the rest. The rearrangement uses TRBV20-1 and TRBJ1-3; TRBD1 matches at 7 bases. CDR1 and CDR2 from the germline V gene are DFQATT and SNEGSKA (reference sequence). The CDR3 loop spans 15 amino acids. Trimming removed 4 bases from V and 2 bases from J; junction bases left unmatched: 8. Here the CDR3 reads CSATITGETGNTIYF. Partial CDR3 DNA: TGCAGTGCTACGATCACAGGGGAAACTGGAAACACC.

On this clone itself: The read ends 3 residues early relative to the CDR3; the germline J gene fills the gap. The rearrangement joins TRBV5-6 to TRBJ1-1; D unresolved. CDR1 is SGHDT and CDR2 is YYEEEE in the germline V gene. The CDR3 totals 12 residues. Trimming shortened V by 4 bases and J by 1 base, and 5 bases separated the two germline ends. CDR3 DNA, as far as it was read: TGTGCCAGCAGCCCAGGGAACACTGAA. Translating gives CASSPGNTE. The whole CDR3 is CASSPGNTEAFF.

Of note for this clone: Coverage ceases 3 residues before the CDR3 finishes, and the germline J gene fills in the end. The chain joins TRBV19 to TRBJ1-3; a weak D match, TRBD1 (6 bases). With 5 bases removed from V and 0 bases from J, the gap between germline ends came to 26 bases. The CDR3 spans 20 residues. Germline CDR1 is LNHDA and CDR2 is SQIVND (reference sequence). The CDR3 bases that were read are TGTGCCAGTAGTTCTTCGGCAGGGGTCTTTCAAGGGAGCTCTGGAAACACC. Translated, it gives CASSSSAGVFQGSSGNT. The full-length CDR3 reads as CASSSSAGVFQGSSGNTIYF.

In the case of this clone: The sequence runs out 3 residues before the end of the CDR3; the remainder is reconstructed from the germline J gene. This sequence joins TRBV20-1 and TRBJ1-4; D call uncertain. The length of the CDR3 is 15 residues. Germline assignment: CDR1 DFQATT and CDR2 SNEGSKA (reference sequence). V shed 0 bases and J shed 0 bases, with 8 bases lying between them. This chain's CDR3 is CSARDDTATNEKLFF. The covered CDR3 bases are TGCAGTGCTAGAGACGACACAGCAACTAATGAAAAA.

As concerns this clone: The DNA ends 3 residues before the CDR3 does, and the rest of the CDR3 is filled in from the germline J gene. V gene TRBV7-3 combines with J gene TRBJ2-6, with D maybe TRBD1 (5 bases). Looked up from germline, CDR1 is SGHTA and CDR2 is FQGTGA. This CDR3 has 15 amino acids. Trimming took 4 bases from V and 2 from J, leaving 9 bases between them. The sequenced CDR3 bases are TGTGCCAGCAGCTCCGGACATGCTGGGGCCAACGTC. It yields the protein CASSSGHAGANV. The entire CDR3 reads CASSSGHAGANVLTF.

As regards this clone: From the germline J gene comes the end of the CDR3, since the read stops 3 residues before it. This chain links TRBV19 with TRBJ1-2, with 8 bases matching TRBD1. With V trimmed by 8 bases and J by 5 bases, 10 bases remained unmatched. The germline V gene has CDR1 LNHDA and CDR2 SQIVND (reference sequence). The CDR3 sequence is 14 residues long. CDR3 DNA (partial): TGTGCCAGTTCCTCGGGGGACAGGATATATGGC. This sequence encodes CASSSGDRIYG. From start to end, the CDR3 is CASSSGDRIYGYTF.

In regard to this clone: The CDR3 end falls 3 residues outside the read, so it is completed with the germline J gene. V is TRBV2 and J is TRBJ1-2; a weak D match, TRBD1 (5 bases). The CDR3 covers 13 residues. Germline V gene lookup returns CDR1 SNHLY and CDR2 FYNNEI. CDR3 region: CASSVRTTEGYTF. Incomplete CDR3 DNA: TGTGCCAGCAGTGTTAGGACAACTGAGGGC.